These 27 T cell receptor beta chains were all obtained from the same sample, sequenced in a study of T cell responses to AZD1222 COVID-19 vaccine. Repertoires were generated with immunoSEQ multiplex PCR, while TCRdb's copy carries only in-frame clones and drops some. The table has some 170,000 clones, approximately 91% seen once. The sample here was peripheral blood, taken on day 0 of AZD1222 vaccination. These receptors came from an adult in good health.

The genes are TRBV19 and TRBJ1-4; 9 nucleotides agree with TRBD1. J lost 6 bases, V lost 9 bases, and 8 bases had no gene match. Germline V gives CDR1 LNHDA, CDR2 SQIVND (reference sequence). The CDR3 length is 14 residues. The DNA for the CDR3 is TGTGCCAGCGCCGGCCGGGACAGGGATGAAAAACTGTTTTTT. Its translation is CASAGRDRDEKLFF.

The gene calls are TRBV4-3 and TRBJ1-2; 8 bases are a match to TRBD1. The CDR3 contains 12 residues. The ends lost 0 bases at V and 14 bases at J; junction bases unmatched: 5. The germline gives CDR1 LGHNA, CDR2 YSLEER. The CDR3 DNA reads TGCGCCAGCAGCCAAGACAGGGGGCTTGAGACCTTC. This gives the protein CASSQDRGLETF.

V gene TRBV15 combines with J gene TRBJ1-1; 9 bases match TRBD1. V was pared by 6 bases and J by 6 bases, with 8 bases of the junction left unmatched. The CDR3 covers 14 residues. Germline V gene lookup returns CDR1 LNHNV and CDR2 YYDKDF (reference sequence). DNA for the CDR3: TGTGCCACCAGTAAACAGGGGGCTTTGCCTGAAGCTTTCTTT. Its translation is CATSKQGALPEAFF.

The gene calls are TRBV28 and TRBJ1-6; 7 bases match TRBD1. The CDR3 length is 15 residues. Germline CDR1 and CDR2: MDHEN and SYDVKM. J gave up 6 bases and V 6 bases, and 8 bases lay outside the gene matches. Here the CDR3 DNA reads TGTGCCAGCAGCCCACCTCAGGGGGTTAATTCACCCCTCCACTTT. Translation: CASSPPQGVNSPLHF.

The chain joins TRBV10-3 to TRBJ2-5; D unclear. Trimming left V 5 bases short and J 1 base short, with 8 bases between. CDR3 length: 13 residues. From germline, CDR1 is ENHRY and CDR2 SYGVKD. CDR3 in DNA: TGTGCCATCAGTAGACATATCCAAGAGACCCAGTACTTC. It specifies CAISRHIQETQYF.

This chain connects TRBV28 to TRBJ1-1; TRBD1 agrees at 7 bases. With V trimmed by 5 bases and J by 4 bases, 10 bases remained unmatched. Per the germline V gene, CDR1 is MDHEN and CDR2 is SYDVKM. The CDR3 has 15 residues. The CDR3 region has the DNA TGTGCCAGCAGTCCTGCCAGGGAGGGGGCCACTGAAGCTTTCTTT. Translation: CASSPAREGATEAFF.

The V call is TRBV28, the J call TRBJ1-1; D uncertain. The germline V and J ends were trimmed by 2 bases and 1 base, with 5 bases remaining between them. This CDR3 has 13 amino acids. CDR1 MDHEN and CDR2 SYDVKM come from the germline V gene. The CDR3 coding sequence is TGTGCCAGCAGTTTACCCCCGAACACTGAAGCTTTCTTT. As protein: CASSLPPNTEAFF.

The chain uses TRBV19 and TRBJ1-5; 7 positions agree with TRBD1. The J segment lost 7 bases and the V segment lost 4 bases, leaving 7 bases of the junction unmatched. The CDR3 length is 14 residues. Per germline, CDR1 LNHDA and CDR2 SQIVND (reference sequence). The CDR3 spells CASSRLTGKQPQHF. CDR3 DNA: TGTGCCAGTAGTAGGCTGACAGGGAAACAGCCCCAGCATTTT.

The genes are TRBV5-5 and TRBJ1-5; D call uncertain. Trimming cost V 2 bases and J 7 bases, with 16 bases left between them. The CDR3 consists of 15 residues. Germline lookup yields CDR1 SGHKS and CDR2 YYEKEE (reference sequence). The CDR3 loop is CASSFDSGLLQPQHF. In DNA, the CDR3 is TGTGCCAGCAGCTTTGACTCTGGGCTATTACAGCCCCAGCATTTT.

The chain joins TRBV6-1 to TRBJ2-3, with no clear D. V was clipped by 2 bases and J by 5 bases, with 5 bases between them. The CDR3 is made up of 12 amino acids. Germline CDR1 and CDR2: MNHNS and SASEGT. The CDR3: CASSERRDTQYF. CDR3 DNA sequence: TGTGCCAGCAGTGAACGCAGAGATACGCAGTATTTT.

The CDR3 DNA reads as TGCAGCGTTGAACCCCTAGCGGGAGATTTCTCCTACGAGCAGTACTTC. It translates to CSVEPLAGDFSYEQYF. The rearrangement links TRBV29-1 to TRBJ2-7; 10 bases agree with TRBD2. The V gene's germline CDR1 is SQVTM and CDR2 ANQGSEA. The V gene end was trimmed by 2 bases and the J gene end by 0 bases; junction bases not matched to a gene: 7. The CDR3 spans 16 residues.

The CDR3 reads CASSLAAGVFNEQFF. The CDR3, as DNA: TGTGCCAGCAGCTTAGCAGCGGGAGTTTTCAATGAGCAGTTCTTC. This chain joins TRBV7-2 and TRBJ2-1; 8 bases map to TRBD2. The V gene end was trimmed by 0 bases and the J gene end by 6 bases; junction bases not matched to a gene: 4. The V gene's germline CDR1 is SGHTA and CDR2 FQGNSA. The CDR3 runs 15 residues.

This chain joins TRBV2 and TRBJ1-4; 10 nucleotides match TRBD1. This CDR3 is built from 15 residues. V gave up 4 bases and J gave up 8 bases; unmatched junction bases: 7. Looked up from germline, CDR1 is SNHLY and CDR2 is FYNNEI. The chain's CDR3 is CASSARGQGGEKLFF. The DNA for the CDR3 is TGTGCCAGCAGTGCCCGAGGACAGGGGGGCGAAAAACTGTTTTTT. The full variable domain, its missing parts supplied by reference TRBV2 and TRBJ1-4, is EPEVTQTPSHQVTQMGQEVILRCVPISNHLYFYWYRQILGQKVEFLVSFYNNEISEKSEIFDDQFSVERPDGSNFTLKIRSTKLEDSAMYFCASSARGQGGEKLFFGSGTQLSVL.

The chain links TRBV28 to TRBJ2-7, with 15 bases that match TRBD2. V trimming: 4 bases; J trimming: 4 bases; junction bases outside the gene matches: 8. CDR1 and CDR2 (germline): MDHEN, SYDVKM. The CDR3 covers 17 residues. The CDR3 region is CASSSRTSGRVRYEQYF. The CDR3 bases are TGTGCCAGCAGTTCTCGGACTAGCGGGAGGGTAAGGTACGAGCAGTACTTC.

J is TRBJ1-2 and V is TRBV19, with a weak D call TRBD1 (6 bases). The CDR3 length is 16 residues. Germline assignment: CDR1 LNHDA and CDR2 SQIVND (reference sequence). The V end was cut by 3 bases, the J end by 2 bases, with 16 bases between. The CDR3 nucleotides are TGTGCCAGTAGTATCGGGCCGACAGGCTTAAACTATGGCTACACCTTC. The encoded protein is CASSIGPTGLNYGYTF.

The gene calls are TRBV29-1 and TRBJ1-1, with D unclear. The germline gives CDR1 SQVTM, CDR2 ANQGSEA. With 0 bases removed from V and 4 bases from J, the gap between germline ends came to 12 bases. This CDR3 contains 14 residues. CDR3 in DNA: TGCAGCGTTGAAGATACTTGGAGGAGCACTGAAGCTTTCTTT. Its protein product is CSVEDTWRSTEAFF.

The chain has TRBV7-6 and TRBJ1-2, with D possibly being TRBD1 (6 bases). The CDR3 length is 15 residues. Germline assignment: CDR1 SGHVS and CDR2 FNYEAQ. V lost 4 bases and J 4 bases, leaving 16 bases between the germline ends. CDR3 region: CASSSEQGTSYGYTF. The CDR3 DNA follows: TGTGCCAGCAGCTCGGAACAGGGCACTAGCTATGGCTACACCTTC.

V gene TRBV9 combines with J gene TRBJ2-7, with TRBD1 matching 10 bases. The ends lost 1 base at V and 3 bases at J; junction bases unmatched: 4. In germline, CDR1 is SGDLS, CDR2 YYNGEE. The CDR3 totals 15 residues. The DNA of the CDR3 is TGTGCCAGCAGCGTAAGGGACAGGGGCCTCTACGAGCAGTACGTC. Its protein product is CASSVRDRGLYEQYV.

DNA of the CDR3: TGTGCCAGCAGCTTAGCGGGGCAGAGCACAGATACGCAGTATTTT. Protein product: CASSLAGQSTDTQYF. V is TRBV9 and J is TRBJ2-3; 8 bases align to TRBD2. Germline trimming cut 4 bases from V and 0 bases from J; bases unmatched to any gene: 4. CDR3 length equals 15 residues. Germline CDR1 and CDR2: SGDLS and YYNGEE.

The chain employs TRBV5-1 and TRBJ1-4; D perhaps matches TRBD1 (6 bases). The CDR3 is made up of 15 amino acids. The V gene's germline CDR1 is SGHRS and CDR2 YFSETQ. Trimming took off 5 bases at V and 13 bases at J, with 24 bases between the two ends. The CDR3 DNA is TGCGCCAGCAGTCACCCAGGGGCGCGGGAGGGTAGACTGTTTTTT. As protein: CASSHPGAREGRLFF.

The rearrangement uses TRBV23-1 and TRBJ1-1; no definite D call. TRBV23-1 is an ORF, and what it does is uncertain. Trimming shortened V by 3 bases and J by 0 bases, and 5 bases separated the two germline ends. This CDR3 has 13 amino acids. The CDR3 nucleotides are TGCGCCAGCAGTCATGCGGTGAACACTGAAGCTTTCTTT. Encoded protein: CASSHAVNTEAFF.

A remark on this clone: This sample also contains other DNA sequences that code for the same CDR3. The J gene is TRBJ1-1, the V gene TRBV18; the D gene is possibly TRBD1 (5 bases). The CDR3 has 13 amino acids. Germline V gene sequence: CDR1 KGHSH, CDR2 LQKENI. Trimming took off 3 bases at V and 2 bases at J, with 7 bases between the two ends. The CDR3 region has the DNA TGTGCCAGCTCACCTCAGGGAAACACTGAAGCTTTCTTT. Residues: CASSPQGNTEAFF.

The rearrangement links TRBV4-1 to TRBJ1-3, with unresolved D. This CDR3 is 15 amino acids long. Germline-derived CDR1 and CDR2 are MGHRA and YSYEKL. V was clipped by 1 base and J by 0 bases, with 7 bases between them. In nucleotides, the CDR3 is TGCGCCAGCAGCCAAGTCCAGAGCTCTGGAAACACCATATATTTT. It is translated as CASSQVQSSGNTIYF.

This clone was picked up one time. The chain is built from TRBV18 and TRBJ2-2; TRBD1 might be the D (6 bases). The CDR3 spans 13 residues. The ends were cut back, 6 bases at V and 6 bases at J, with 11 bases in the middle. Germline CDR1 is KGHSH and CDR2 is LQKENI. DNA for the CDR3: TGTGCCAGCTCTCGACAGGAATCCGGGGAGCTGTTTTTT. Translating it yields CASSRQESGELFF.

CDR3 residues: CASSLLRDSGTEAFF. CDR3 DNA: TGTGCCAGCAGCTTATTACGTGACAGCGGAACTGAAGCTTTCTTT. This chain joins TRBV7-6 and TRBJ1-1; perhaps TRBD1 as D (5 bases). Germline V gene sequence: CDR1 SGHVS, CDR2 FNYEAQ. The CDR3 covers 15 residues. V shed 2 bases and J shed 5 bases, with 15 bases lying between them.

The chain employs TRBV28 and TRBJ1-2; weak D call: TRBD1 (5 bases). The germline V and J ends were trimmed by 6 bases and 4 bases, with 18 bases remaining between them. The CDR3 is 15 amino acids. Germline V gene lookup returns CDR1 MDHEN and CDR2 SYDVKM. The CDR3 nucleotides are TGTGCCAGCAGAGACACCGGGACGTATGGCTATGGCTACACCTTC. It yields the protein CASRDTGTYGYGYTF.

The J gene is TRBJ2-1, the V gene TRBV20-1; the match to TRBD2 covers 7 bases. V gave up 3 bases and J gave up 6 bases; unmatched junction bases: 5. The CDR3 is 13 residues long. The germline V gene encodes CDR1 DFQATT and CDR2 SNEGSKA (reference sequence). Here the CDR3 reads CSASRPGGNEQFF. The CDR3 region has the DNA TGCAGTGCTAGTAGACCGGGAGGCAATGAGCAGTTCTTC.